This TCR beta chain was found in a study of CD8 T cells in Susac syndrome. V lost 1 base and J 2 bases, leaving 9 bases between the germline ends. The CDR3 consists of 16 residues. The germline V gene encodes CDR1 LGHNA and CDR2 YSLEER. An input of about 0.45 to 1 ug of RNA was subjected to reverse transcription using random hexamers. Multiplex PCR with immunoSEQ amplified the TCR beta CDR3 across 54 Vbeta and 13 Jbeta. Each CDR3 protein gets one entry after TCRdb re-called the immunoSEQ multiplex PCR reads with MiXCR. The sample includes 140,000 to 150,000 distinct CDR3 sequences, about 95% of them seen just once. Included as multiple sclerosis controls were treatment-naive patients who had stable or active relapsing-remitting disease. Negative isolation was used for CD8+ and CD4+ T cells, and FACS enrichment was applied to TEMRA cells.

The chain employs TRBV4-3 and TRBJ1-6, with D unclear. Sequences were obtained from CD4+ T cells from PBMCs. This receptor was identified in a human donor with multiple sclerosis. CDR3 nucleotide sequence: TGCGCCAGCAGCCAAGGAGCGCGCACCTATAATTCACCCCTCCACTTT. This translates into CASSQGARTYNSPLHF.